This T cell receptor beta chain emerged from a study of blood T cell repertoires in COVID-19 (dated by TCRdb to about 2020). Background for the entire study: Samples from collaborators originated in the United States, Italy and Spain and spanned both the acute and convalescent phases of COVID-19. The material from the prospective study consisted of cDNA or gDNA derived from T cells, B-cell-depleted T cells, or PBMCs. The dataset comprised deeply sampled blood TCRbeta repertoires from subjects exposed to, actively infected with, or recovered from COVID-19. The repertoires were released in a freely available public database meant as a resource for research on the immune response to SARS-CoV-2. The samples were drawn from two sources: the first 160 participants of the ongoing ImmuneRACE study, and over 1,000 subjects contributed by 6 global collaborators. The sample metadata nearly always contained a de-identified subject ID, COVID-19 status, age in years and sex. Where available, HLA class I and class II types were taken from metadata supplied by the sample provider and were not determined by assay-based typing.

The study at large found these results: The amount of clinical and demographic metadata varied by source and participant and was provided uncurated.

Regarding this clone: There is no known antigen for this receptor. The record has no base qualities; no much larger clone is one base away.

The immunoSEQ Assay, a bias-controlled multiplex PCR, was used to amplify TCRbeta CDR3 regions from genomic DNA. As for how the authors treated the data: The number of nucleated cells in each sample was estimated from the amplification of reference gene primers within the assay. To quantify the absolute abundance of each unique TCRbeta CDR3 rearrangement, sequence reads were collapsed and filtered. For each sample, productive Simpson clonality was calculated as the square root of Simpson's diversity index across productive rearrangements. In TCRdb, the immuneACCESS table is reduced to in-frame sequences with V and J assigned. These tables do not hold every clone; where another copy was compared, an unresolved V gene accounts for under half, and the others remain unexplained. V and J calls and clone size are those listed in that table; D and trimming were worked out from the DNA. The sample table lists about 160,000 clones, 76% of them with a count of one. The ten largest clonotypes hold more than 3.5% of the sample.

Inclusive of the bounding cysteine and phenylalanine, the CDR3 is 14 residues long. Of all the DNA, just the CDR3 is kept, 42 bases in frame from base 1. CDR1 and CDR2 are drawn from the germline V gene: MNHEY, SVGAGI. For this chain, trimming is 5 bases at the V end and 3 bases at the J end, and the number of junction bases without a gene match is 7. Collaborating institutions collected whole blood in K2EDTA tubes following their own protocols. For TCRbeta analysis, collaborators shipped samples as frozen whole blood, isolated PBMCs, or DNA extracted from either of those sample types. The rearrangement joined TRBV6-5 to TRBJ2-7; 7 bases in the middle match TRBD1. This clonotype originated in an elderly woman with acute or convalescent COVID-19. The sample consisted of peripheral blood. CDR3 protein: CASSTPGQLYEQYF. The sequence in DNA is TGTGCCAGCAGTACCCCGGGACAGCTCTACGAGCAGTACTTC.